This T cell receptor (beta chain) was identified in a study of low-dose radiotherapy and immunotherapy resistance in tumors (dated by TCRdb to 2022 to 2024). Context from the whole study: Cohort 1 received 0.5 Gy per fraction every 2 weeks, with a prescribed total PTV dose of 6.5 Gy. No randomization into treatment groups was done for the people taking part in the trial. Patients were given nivolumab as a 240 mg flat dose every two weeks and ipilimumab at 1 mg/kg every six weeks, with both drugs delivered intravenously. The translational analysis covered eight patients: three from the first dose cohort and the first five from the second dose cohort. Patients in Cohort 2 were given 1 Gy per fraction every two weeks, for a total of 13 Gy across 26 weeks. Starting on cycle 1 day 1, patients took 300 mg of aspirin by mouth once a day for four cycles. Intravenous cyclophosphamide at 200 mg/m2 was administered every two weeks, one day ahead of each radiation and immunotherapy administration.

Taken with the paper, the label for time point translates to: before trial treatment. Donors were enrolled in RACIN, a single-arm phase I dose-escalation trial combining nivolumab, ipilimumab, aspirin, low-dose cyclophosphamide and low-dose radiotherapy. Patients were eligible if they had advanced solid tumors that were TIL-negative. The junction shows trimming of 0 bases on V and 0 bases on J, plus 7 bases between the germline ends. CDR1 and CDR2 (SGDLS, YYNGEE) derive from the germline V gene. Including cysteine and phenylalanine, the CDR3 has 14 amino acids. The CDR3 DNA has 42 bases and is translated from base 1. This clonotype was counted a few times. Its antigen is currently not known. No base quality values were provided; no much bigger clone lies one nucleotide off. First-strand cDNA was synthesized using Superscript III and a set of TRAV- and TRBV-specific primers, so that both TCRalpha and TCRbeta chains were covered. TCRs were amplified for about 20 PCR cycles with Phusion, using a constant-region primer paired with the adapter attached to the V primers. Isolated mRNA was amplified with the MessageAmp II aRNA Amplification Kit, using a roughly 15-hour in vitro transcription at 37°C. The Dynabeads mRNA DIRECT Purification Kit was used to isolate the mRNA for TCR sequencing. Indexed Illumina adapters were added in a second approximately 25-cycle Phusion PCR, and the resulting products were purified with AMPure XP beads. Deep sequencing of the TCRalpha and TCRbeta libraries was carried out on an Illumina MiniSeq instrument. In the source study's methods: Custom Perl scripts pooled TCR sequences encoding the same protein, removed out-of-frame sequences and computed each clonotype's abundance. The analysis excluded TCR sequences that were supported by just one read. Shannon entropy, Gini index, clonality, richness, and the frequency of TCRs shared between repertoires were included as repertoire metrics. The public sequencing data were trimmed at Q25 with fastp and processed into clonotypes with MiXCR by TCRdb, which kept only in-frame beta chains. Duplicate CDR3 protein sequences are folded into a single record with the most common DNA and genes. These V and J calls originate from TCRdb's pipeline instead of the authors' own analysis. The sample includes nearly 95,000 distinct CDR3 sequences, with under 10% observed a single time. More than 0.85% of the sample goes to the ten largest clones.

This TCR derives from a male donor with prostate cancer. The chain links TRBV9 with TRBJ2-7; the D gene identity is not certain. The sample here was PBMCs, taken before treatment. At the DNA level, the sequence is TGTGCCAGCAGCGTAGTGGGAAACTCCTACGAGCAGTACTTC. Its protein reads: CASSVVGNSYEQYF.